The 26 T cell receptor beta chains below come from one sample, sequenced in a study of Ad26.COV2.S vaccination and SARS-CoV-2 variants. The table came from immunoSEQ multiplex PCR; TCRdb's copy has only in-frame clones and leaves some out. In the table there are 410,000 or so clones, approximately 90% of which are singletons. Treatment given: roughly 19 received Ad26.COV2.S at low or high dose, single or two shots; several received placebo; per-sample allocation not given. It was on day 63 after the first vaccine or placebo injection that samples were taken. This sample comprised peripheral blood, obtained in a trial of Ad26.COV2.S vaccine versus placebo. Receptor source: a person aged 18-60 years who received the Ad26.COV2.S COVID-19 vaccine or a placebo.

The V and J genes are TRBV19 and TRBJ1-1; D remains ambiguous. Germline assignment: CDR1 LNHDA and CDR2 SQIVND (reference sequence). V was shortened by 0 bases and J by 6 bases, with 17 bases between the two germline ends. The CDR3 spans 16 residues. CDR3 DNA sequence: TGTGCCAGTAGTATAGATCCCGGTAGGTCGACCTCTGAAGCTTTCTTT. Translation: CASSIDPGRSTSEAFF.

The rearrangement joins TRBV4-3 to TRBJ1-5; 8 bases are a match to TRBD1. The CDR3 runs 14 residues. V lost 6 bases and J lost 7; bases outside the gene matches: 8. Germline CDR1 and CDR2: LGHNA and YSLEER. DNA for the CDR3: TGCGCCAGCAGTACTATCAGGGGGCGGCAGCCCCAGCATTTT. This encodes CASSTIRGRQPQHF.

The chain links TRBV6-5 to TRBJ2-2; D gene unclear. This CDR3 contains 13 residues. The V gene's germline CDR1 is MNHEY and CDR2 SVGAGI. The CDR3 loop is CASGVGITGELFF. In DNA form, the CDR3 reads TGTGCTTCTGGGGTGGGGATCACCGGGGAGCTGTTTTTT.

This sequence joins TRBV7-2 and TRBJ2-1, with TRBD2 identical over 14 bases. V trimming: 4 bases; J trimming: 6 bases; junction bases outside the gene matches: 11. There are 18 residues in the CDR3. Germline V gene sequence: CDR1 SGHTA, CDR2 FQGNSA. Here the CDR3 DNA reads TGTGCCAGCAGCTCCCGATGGACTAGCGGGGGGTATATCAATGAGCAGTTCTTC. It yields the protein CASSSRWTSGGYINEQFF.

The V gene is TRBV5-1, the J gene TRBJ2-5; D is undetermined. The CDR3 extends over 17 amino acids. V lost 0 bases, J lost 5 bases, and 20 bases lay in between. Germline V gives CDR1 SGHRS, CDR2 YFSETQ. CDR3 amino acids: CASSLGPPGRRLETQYF. CDR3 nucleotide sequence: TGCGCCAGCAGCTTGGGTCCCCCGGGCCGGCGGTTGGAGACCCAGTACTTC.

About this clone itself: Other nucleotide sequences in the sample specify the same CDR3. The V gene is TRBV6-5, the J gene TRBJ2-5; no clear D gene. The V end was cut by 3 bases, the J end by 5 bases, with 4 bases between. The CDR3 loop spans 11 amino acids. The germline CDR1 and CDR2 sequences are MNHEY and SVGAGI. In DNA form, the CDR3 reads TGTGCCAGCAGTTATTGGGAGACCCAGTACTTC. Its translation: CASSYWETQYF.

The chain combines TRBV4-3 with TRBJ2-1; TRBD2 aligns across 9 bases. This CDR3 region has 18 residues. Germline V gene data show CDR1 as LGHNA and CDR2 as YSLEER. V lost 0 bases to trimming and J lost 7 bases; unmatched junction nucleotides: 13. The chain's CDR3 is CASSQDRGGGAILNEQFF. The CDR3 DNA reads TGCGCCAGCAGCCAAGATCGGGGCGGGGGGGCCATATTAAATGAGCAGTTCTTC.

The DNA of the CDR3 is TGTGCCAGCAGCTTAGTCAGGGGCGGGGAGCAGTACTTC. Translating it yields CASSLVRGGEQYF. V gene TRBV7-2 combines with J gene TRBJ2-7; D is perhaps TRBD1 (6 bases). Germline V gene sequence: CDR1 SGHTA, CDR2 FQGNSA. V lost 1 base and J lost 7, with 11 bases in between. The CDR3 is 13 residues long.

The V and J genes are TRBV6-6 and TRBJ2-2, with TRBD2 identical over 9 bases. The V segment lost 7 bases and the J segment 6 bases; nucleotides outside the gene matches: 12. The CDR3 length is 16 residues. In germline, CDR1 is MNHNY, CDR2 SVGAGI (reference sequence). The CDR3 loop reads CASNLGASGVPGELFF. The CDR3 region has the DNA TGTGCCAGCAACCTGGGAGCTAGCGGGGTTCCCGGGGAGCTGTTTTTT.

This clone was observed a single time. The chain carries TRBV3-1 (or the pseudogene TRBV3-2) and TRBJ1-1; 10 bases agree with TRBD1. The CDR3 spans 14 residues. The germline V gene encodes CDR1 LGHDT and CDR2 YNNKEL (reference sequence). Unmatched junction bases numbered 4, after V lost 3 bases and J lost 6 bases. The CDR3 spells CASSHRDRGAEAFF. Here the CDR3 DNA reads TGTGCCAGCAGCCATAGGGACAGGGGTGCTGAAGCTTTCTTT.

The CDR3 DNA is TGTGCCAGCAGCGGAGACCCGGAGACCCAGTACTTC. Amino acid sequence: CASSGDPETQYF. This rearrangement joins TRBV28 to TRBJ2-5, with D hard to call. The CDR3 loop spans 12 amino acids. Germline V lookup: CDR1 MDHEN, CDR2 SYDVKM. Trimming stripped 6 bases from V and 5 bases from J, with 10 bases between.

This sequence joins TRBV15 and TRBJ2-3; a weak D match, TRBD1 (6 bases). V was pared by 4 bases and J by 6 bases, with 14 bases between. The CDR3 has 14 amino acids. Germline loops: CDR1 LNHNV, CDR2 YYDKDF (reference sequence). CDR3 in amino acids: CATSTLRGFDTQYF. The CDR3 DNA reads TGTGCCACCAGCACCCTCAGGGGATTCGATACGCAGTATTTT.

This chain connects TRBV30 to TRBJ2-1, with 12 positions matching TRBD2. Unmatched junction bases numbered 5, after V lost 8 bases and J lost 6 bases. The CDR3 sequence is 13 residues long. Germline assignment: CDR1 GTSNPN and CDR2 SVGIG (reference sequence). For the CDR3, the DNA is TGTGCCCAATCTAGCGGGGGGGCCAATGAGCAGTTCTTC. This gives the protein CAQSSGGANEQFF. The full variable domain, with the rest looked up from reference TRBV30 and TRBJ2-1, is SQTIHQWPATLVQPVGSPLSLECTVEGTSNPNLYWYRQAAGRGLQLLFYSVGIGQISSEVPQNLSASRPQDRQFILSSKKLLLSDSGFYLCAQSSGGANEQFFGPGTRLTVL.

V is TRBV7-9 and J is TRBJ1-4, with TRBD1 matching 8 bases. V trimming: 1 base; J trimming: 8 bases; junction bases outside the gene matches: 3. CDR1 is SEHNR and CDR2 is FQNEAQ in the germline V gene (reference sequence). The CDR3 spans 14 residues. The CDR3 DNA is TGTGCCAGCAGCTTAGGACAGGGGAGAGAAAAACTGTTTTTT. It specifies CASSLGQGREKLFF.

This clone came up a few times. The chain joins TRBV7-9 to TRBJ2-7; 14 bases match TRBD2. The V segment lost 5 bases and the J segment 4 bases; nucleotides outside the gene matches: 10. This CDR3 has 17 amino acids. Germline V lookup: CDR1 SEHNR, CDR2 FQNEAQ (reference sequence). The CDR3 bases are TGTGCCAGCAGCCCGATCCTCCGACTAGCGGGGGGGTACGAGCAGTACTTC. Residues: CASSPILRLAGGYEQYF.

The chain is built from TRBV11-2 and TRBJ2-7; no definite D call. The CDR3 consists of 15 residues. The V gene's germline CDR1 is SGHAT and CDR2 FQNNGV. V lost 1 base, J lost 0 bases, and 10 bases lay in between. The CDR3 protein is CASSLALGSSYEQYF. The CDR3 nucleotides are TGTGCCAGCAGCTTAGCTCTGGGTAGCTCCTACGAGCAGTACTTC.

This chain uses TRBV5-6 with TRBJ2-3; TRBD2 matches at 11 bases. Germline V gives CDR1 SGHDT, CDR2 YYEEEE. The CDR3 covers 16 residues. The junction had 3 bases not matched to a gene; V was cut back by 0 bases and J by 3 bases. The CDR3 coding sequence is TGTGCCAGCAGCTTGGTAGCGGGGGGGGCTACAGATACGCAGTATTTT. Translation: CASSLVAGGATDTQYF.

This clone has more than one count but fewer than ten. V and J are TRBV2 and TRBJ2-6; D tentatively fits TRBD1 or TRBD2 (5 bases each). CDR3 length: 16 amino acids. The germline V and J ends were trimmed by 6 bases and 0 bases, with 12 bases remaining between them. Germline CDR1 reads SNHLY; CDR2 reads FYNNEI. CDR3 region: CASSRDASSGANVLTF. In DNA form, the CDR3 reads TGTGCCAGCAGCCGGGACGCGAGCTCTGGGGCCAACGTCCTGACTTTC.

The chain carries TRBV7-2 and TRBJ2-3; D call uncertain. Trimming took off 4 bases at V and 2 bases at J, with 7 bases between the two ends. CDR3 length: 13 residues. Germline V lookup: CDR1 SGHTA, CDR2 FQGNSA. CDR3 protein: CASSSVFTDTQYF. The CDR3 region has the DNA TGTGCCAGCAGCTCTGTTTTCACAGATACGCAGTATTTT. Variable domain in full (rest from reference TRBV7-2 and TRBJ2-3): GAGVSQSPSNKVTEKGKDVELRCDPISGHTALYWYRQSLGQGLEFLIYFQGNSAPDKSGLPSDRFSAERTGGSVSTLTIQRTQQEDSAVYLCASSSVFTDTQYFGPGTRLTVL.

CDR3 sequence: CASTTDRYYNEQFF. CDR3 nucleotide sequence: TGTGCCAGTACCACGGACAGGTACTACAATGAGCAGTTCTTC. The V gene is TRBV19, the J gene TRBJ2-1; 7 bases align to TRBD1. After removal of 7 bases from V and 3 bases from J, the junction contained 6 bases not matched to a gene. This CDR3 has 14 residues. Per germline, CDR1 LNHDA and CDR2 SQIVND (reference sequence).

The chain is built from TRBV24-1 and TRBJ2-2, with TRBD2 matching over 14 bases. The J segment lost 6 bases and the V segment lost 1 base, leaving 3 bases of the junction unmatched. There are 17 residues in the CDR3. CDR1 and CDR2 from the germline V gene are KGHDR and SFDVKD. Here the CDR3 DNA reads TGTGCCACCAGTGATTTCGGGGGACTAGCGGGAGCCGGGGAGCTGTTTTTT. As protein: CATSDFGGLAGAGELFF.

The chain links TRBV10-2 to TRBJ2-5; D could derive from TRBD1 or TRBD2 (5 bases each). The CDR3 contains 17 residues. The V end lost 5 bases, the J end lost 4 bases, and 23 bases lay between the germline ends. The germline CDR1 and CDR2 sequences are WSHSY and SAAADI. The CDR3 here is CASSFEGSRGRAETQYF. In DNA, the CDR3 is TGCGCCAGCAGTTTCGAGGGTTCGAGGGGTAGGGCAGAGACCCAGTACTTC.

The chain is built from TRBV6-5 and TRBJ2-7; 8 bases match TRBD1. This CDR3 has 14 amino acids. Trimming took 6 bases from V and 1 from J; bases not matched to a gene: 5. CDR1 and CDR2 from the germline V gene are MNHEY and SVGAGI. CDR3 protein: CASSHTGGSYEQYF. The CDR3, as DNA: TGTGCCAGCAGCCACACAGGGGGTTCCTACGAGCAGTACTTC.

J is TRBJ2-1 and V is TRBV7-9; no firm D call. CDR3 size: 12 residues. The V end lost 7 bases, the J end lost 5 bases, and 9 bases lay between the germline ends. CDR1 is SEHNR, CDR2 FQNEAQ, per germline (reference sequence). The CDR3 bases are TGTGCCAGCACCCTCCAGGACAATGAGCAGTTCTTC. Translation gives CASTLQDNEQFF.

The table lists this clone with a count of one. V usage is TRBV9 and J usage is TRBJ1-6; D might be TRBD1 (5 bases). The V end was cut by 3 bases, the J end by 7 bases, with 11 bases between. The CDR3 is made up of 14 amino acids. Germline assignment: CDR1 SGDLS and CDR2 YYNGEE. This CDR3 is CASSAGHVNSPLHF. The CDR3, as DNA: TGTGCCAGCAGCGCAGGACACGTCAATTCACCCCTCCACTTT.

The V call is TRBV4-1, the J call TRBJ2-7, with TRBD1 as a possible D gene (6 bases). The ends were cut back, 4 bases at V and 0 bases at J, with 13 bases in the middle. The CDR3 runs 15 residues. CDR1 and CDR2 (germline): MGHRA, YSYEKL. Here the CDR3 reads CASSPGLTGSYEQYF. In nucleotides, the CDR3 is TGCGCCAGCAGCCCCGGCCTGACAGGCTCCTACGAGCAGTACTTC.